The 9 T cell receptor beta chains reported below all come from one sample, sequenced in a study of Graves' ophthalmopathy and Graves' hyperthyroidism. Amplification from RNA transcripts yielded the TCR beta CDR3 regions. Investigators did first-round RT-PCR with HTBI primers, then second-round multiplex PCR. Each CDR3 protein is one row after TCRdb ran MiXCR on the multiplex PCR reads. The table records under 350,000 distinct CDR3 sequences, roughly 17% of them present only once. Sequenced material: peripheral blood. These receptors were collected from an adult man with Graves' ophthalmopathy.

This sequence joins TRBV29-1 and TRBJ1-1; TRBD1 matches at 7 bases. V gave up 1 base and J gave up 6 bases; unmatched junction bases: 5. This CDR3 region has 13 residues. From germline, CDR1 is SQVTM and CDR2 ANQGSEA. CDR3 bases: TGCAGCGTTGAAGGACAGGGAATCCCTGAAGCTTTCTTT. It yields the protein CSVEGQGIPEAFF.

This clonotype was observed at least ten times. The rearrangement uses TRBV10-3 and TRBJ1-1; 7 bases align to TRBD1. This CDR3 has 16 amino acids. Germline V lookup: CDR1 ENHRY, CDR2 SYGVKD. The V and J ends lost 3 bases and 1 base, in that order; junction bases with no gene match: 8. The CDR3 reads CAISELGTDRNTEAFF. In DNA, the CDR3 is TGTGCCATCAGTGAATTGGGGACAGACAGGAACACTGAAGCTTTCTTT.

This clonotype was seen repeatedly, ten times or more. The J gene is TRBJ1-1, the V gene TRBV2; D is possibly TRBD1 (6 bases). The CDR3 covers 14 residues. Germline V gene sequence: CDR1 SNHLY, CDR2 FYNNEI. Trimming removed 6 bases at V and 3 bases at J, with 14 bases between. This chain's CDR3 is CASRVKQGDTEAFF. The CDR3 DNA reads as TGTGCCAGCAGGGTGAAACAGGGAGACACTGAAGCTTTCTTT.

This clonotype has ten or more counts. This chain links TRBV6-5 with TRBJ2-2; TRBD1 aligns across 7 bases. From germline, CDR1 is MNHEY and CDR2 SVGAGI. V was clipped by 2 bases and J by 3 bases; unmatched bases: 6. This CDR3 has 16 amino acids. The CDR3 DNA follows: TGTGCCAGCAGTTACGAGGACAGGACCCACACCGGGGAGCTGTTTTTT. Translating it yields CASSYEDRTHTGELFF.

At least ten counts were recorded for this clonotype. The rearrangement uses TRBV20-1 and TRBJ2-2, with D perhaps TRBD2 (6 bases). This CDR3 region has 16 residues. With 0 bases removed from V and 5 bases from J, the gap between germline ends came to 16 bases. Germline V lookup: CDR1 DFQATT, CDR2 SNEGSKA (reference sequence). The CDR3 is CSARDLAGWGTGELFF. The CDR3 DNA reads TGCAGTGCTAGAGATTTGGCGGGGTGGGGAACCGGGGAGCTGTTTTTT.

In this sample, this clonotype turned up many times. The rearrangement links TRBV6-5 to TRBJ1-3; TRBD1 is a possible D gene (6 bases). V was clipped by 0 bases and J by 4 bases, with 10 bases between them. The CDR3 consists of 15 residues. Per germline, CDR1 MNHEY and CDR2 SVGAGI. CDR3 nucleotides: TGTGCCAGCAGTTACTCTCAGGGGCGAGGAAACACCATATATTTT. Its protein product is CASSYSQGRGNTIYF.

At least ten counts were recorded for this clonotype. The J gene is TRBJ2-1, the V gene TRBV2, with a tentative D call TRBD2 (5 bases). The V gene's germline CDR1 is SNHLY and CDR2 FYNNEI. Trimming took off 3 bases at V and 4 bases at J, with 13 bases between the two ends. This CDR3 is built from 15 residues. This CDR3 reads CASSDLASLYNEQFF. In DNA form, the CDR3 reads TGTGCCAGCAGTGATCTTGCTAGCCTATACAATGAGCAGTTCTTC.

This clonotype showed up many times. CDR3 residues: CASSYFRDRDLEAFF. The CDR3, as DNA: TGTGCCAGCAGCTATTTCCGGGACAGGGACCTTGAAGCTTTCTTT. The chain links TRBV7-9 to TRBJ1-1; 9 bases align to TRBD1. V lost 4 bases, J lost 7 bases, and 10 bases stayed unmatched. The CDR3 covers 15 residues. Germline V gene sequence: CDR1 SEHNR, CDR2 FQNEAQ (reference sequence).

Ten or more counts support this clonotype. The DNA for the CDR3 is TGTGCCAGCAGCCACTCCCGGGGGGACCACACCGGGGAGCTGTTTTTT. Translating it yields CASSHSRGDHTGELFF. This rearrangement joins TRBV14 to TRBJ2-2, with 7 bases aligning to TRBD2. Germline CDR1 and CDR2: SGHDN and FVKESK. V lost 3 bases to trimming and J lost 3 bases; unmatched junction nucleotides: 7. This CDR3 is 16 amino acids long.